A single sample gave rise to the 2 T cell receptor beta chains below, sequenced in a study of blood T cell repertoires in COVID-19. Method: immunoSEQ multiplex PCR; TCRdb's copy keeps in-frame clones and lacks some. In the table there are 200,000 to 250,000 clones, about 80% of which are singletons. The specimen sequenced was peripheral blood. These receptor sequences come from a man of 80 years or more with acute or convalescent COVID-19.

This clone was seen a handful of times. The chain carries TRBV10-3 and TRBJ1-5; no clear D. V gave up 5 bases and J gave up 1 base, with 12 bases separating them. The CDR3 totals 15 residues. Germline V gene lookup returns CDR1 ENHRY and CDR2 SYGVKD. The CDR3 bases are TGTGCCATCAGTTCAGGCAGTATGAGCAATCAGCCCCAGCATTTT. Encoded protein: CAISSGSMSNQPQHF.

This rearrangement joins TRBV18 to TRBJ2-1; TRBD2 matches at 7 bases. The germline V gene has CDR1 KGHSH and CDR2 LQKENI. This CDR3 contains 14 residues. Trimming removed 6 bases from V and 6 bases from J; junction bases left unmatched: 8. The CDR3 loop reads CASSSPGGSNEQFF. CDR3 sequence (DNA): TGTGCCAGCTCCTCACCGGGAGGTAGCAATGAGCAGTTCTTC.